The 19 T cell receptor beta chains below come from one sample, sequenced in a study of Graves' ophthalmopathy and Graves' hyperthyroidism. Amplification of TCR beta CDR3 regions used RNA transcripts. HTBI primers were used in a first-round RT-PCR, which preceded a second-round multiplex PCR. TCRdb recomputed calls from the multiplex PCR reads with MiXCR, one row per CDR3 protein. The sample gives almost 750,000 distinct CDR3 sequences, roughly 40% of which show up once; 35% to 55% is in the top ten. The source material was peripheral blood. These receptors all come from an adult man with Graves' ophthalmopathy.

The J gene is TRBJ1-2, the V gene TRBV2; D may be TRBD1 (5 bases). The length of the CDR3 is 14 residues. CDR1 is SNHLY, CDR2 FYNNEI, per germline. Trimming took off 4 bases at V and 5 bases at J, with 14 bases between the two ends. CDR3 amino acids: CASSATGTEYGYTF. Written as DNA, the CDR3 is TGTGCCAGCAGTGCTACCGGGACGGAGTATGGCTACACCTTC.

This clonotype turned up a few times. The CDR3 nucleotides read TGTGCCAGCAGTTTACAGGGGGAAAACGAGCAGTACTTC. Translated: CASSLQGENEQYF. V usage is TRBV2 and J usage is TRBJ2-7, with 8 bases matching TRBD1. This CDR3 comprises 13 residues. Germline assignment: CDR1 SNHLY and CDR2 FYNNEI. J was trimmed by 5 bases and V by 5 bases; bases with no gene match: 5.

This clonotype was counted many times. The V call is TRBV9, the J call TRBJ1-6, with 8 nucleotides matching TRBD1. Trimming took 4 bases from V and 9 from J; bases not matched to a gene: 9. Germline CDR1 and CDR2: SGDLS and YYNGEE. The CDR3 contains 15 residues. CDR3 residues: CASSLGQGHRSPLHF. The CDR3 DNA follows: TGTGCCAGCAGCCTCGGACAGGGACATCGTTCACCCCTCCACTTT.

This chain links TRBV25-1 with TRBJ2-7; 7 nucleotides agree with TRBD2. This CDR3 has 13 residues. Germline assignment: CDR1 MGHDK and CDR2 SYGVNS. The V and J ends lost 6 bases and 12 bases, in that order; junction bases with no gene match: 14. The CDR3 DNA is TGTGCCAGCAGCTTAGCGTCCGGGGGGTTACGGTACTTC. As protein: CASSLASGGLRYF.

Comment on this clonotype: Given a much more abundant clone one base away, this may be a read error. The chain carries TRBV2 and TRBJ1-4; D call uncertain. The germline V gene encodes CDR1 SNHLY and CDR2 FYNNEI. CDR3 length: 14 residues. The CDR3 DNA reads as TGTGCCAGCAAGAGAGCGCCCGGATATGAAAAACTGCTTTTT. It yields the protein CASKRAPGYEKLLF.

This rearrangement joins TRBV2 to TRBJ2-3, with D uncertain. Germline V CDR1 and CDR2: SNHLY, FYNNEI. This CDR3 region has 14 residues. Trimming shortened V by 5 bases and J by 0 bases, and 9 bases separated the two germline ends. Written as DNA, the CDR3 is TGTGCCAGCAGTTGGATAGGTAGCACAGATACGCAGTATTTT. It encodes CASSWIGSTDTQYF.

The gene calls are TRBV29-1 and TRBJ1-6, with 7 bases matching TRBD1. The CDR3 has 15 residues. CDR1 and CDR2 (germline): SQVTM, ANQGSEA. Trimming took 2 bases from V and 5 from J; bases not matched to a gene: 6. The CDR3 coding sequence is TGCAGCGTTGAACCTCAGGGGGGTAATAATTCACCCCTCCACTTT. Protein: CSVEPQGGNNSPLHF.

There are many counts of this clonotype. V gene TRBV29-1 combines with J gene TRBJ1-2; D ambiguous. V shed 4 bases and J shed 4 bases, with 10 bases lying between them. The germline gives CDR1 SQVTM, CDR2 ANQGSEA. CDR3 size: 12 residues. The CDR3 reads CSVGSASYGYTF. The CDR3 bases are TGCAGCGTTGGATCTGCTTCCTATGGCTACACCTTC.

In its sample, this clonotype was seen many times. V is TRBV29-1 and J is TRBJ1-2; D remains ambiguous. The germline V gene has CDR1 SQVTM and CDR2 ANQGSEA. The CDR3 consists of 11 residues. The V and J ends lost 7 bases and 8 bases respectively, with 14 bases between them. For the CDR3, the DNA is TGCAGCGCCCGGCTAGTGGGAGGCTACACCTTC. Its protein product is CSARLVGGYTF.

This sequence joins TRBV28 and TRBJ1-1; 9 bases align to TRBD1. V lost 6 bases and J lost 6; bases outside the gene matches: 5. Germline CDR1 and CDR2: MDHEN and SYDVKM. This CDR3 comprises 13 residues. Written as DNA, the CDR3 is TGTGCCAGCAGGGGACAGGGAGCGGCTGAAGCTTTCTTT. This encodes CASRGQGAAEAFF.

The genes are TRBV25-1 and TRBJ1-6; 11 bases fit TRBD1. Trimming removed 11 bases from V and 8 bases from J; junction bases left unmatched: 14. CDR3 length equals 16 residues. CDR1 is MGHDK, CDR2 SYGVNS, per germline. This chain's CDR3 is CAWSGDGTGGYSPLHF. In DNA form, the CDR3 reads TGTGCCTGGAGTGGGGACGGGACAGGGGGTTATTCACCCCTCCACTTT.

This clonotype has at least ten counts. Here the CDR3 reads CASSPRDREYEQYF. CDR3 sequence (DNA): TGTGCCAGCAGCCCTCGGGACAGGGAGTACGAGCAGTACTTC. The rearrangement uses TRBV7-9 and TRBJ2-7; 9 nucleotides match TRBD1. From germline, CDR1 is SEHNR and CDR2 FQNEAQ (reference sequence). After removal of 5 bases from V and 4 bases from J, the junction contained 6 bases not matched to a gene. The CDR3 runs 14 residues.

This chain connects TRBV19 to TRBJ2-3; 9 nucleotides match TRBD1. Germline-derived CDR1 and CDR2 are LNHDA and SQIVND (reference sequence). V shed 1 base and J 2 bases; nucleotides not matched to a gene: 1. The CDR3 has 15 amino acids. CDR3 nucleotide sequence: TGTGCCAGTAGTATAGGGACAGGGGCCACAGATACGCAGTATTTT. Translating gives CASSIGTGATDTQYF.

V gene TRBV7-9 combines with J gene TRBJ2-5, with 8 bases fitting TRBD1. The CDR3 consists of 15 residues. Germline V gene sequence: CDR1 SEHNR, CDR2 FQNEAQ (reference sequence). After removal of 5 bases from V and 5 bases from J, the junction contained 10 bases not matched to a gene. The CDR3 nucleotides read TGTGCCAGCAGCCGTCGACAGGGGCAGTGGGAGACCCAGTACTTC. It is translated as CASSRRQGQWETQYF.

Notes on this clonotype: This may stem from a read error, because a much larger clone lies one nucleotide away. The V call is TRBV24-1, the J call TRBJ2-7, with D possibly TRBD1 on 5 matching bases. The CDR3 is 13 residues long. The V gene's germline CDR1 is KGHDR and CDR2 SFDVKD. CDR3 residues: CAASDPNRNEQYF. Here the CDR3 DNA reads TGTGCCGCCAGTGATCCGAACAGGAACGAGCAGTACTTC.

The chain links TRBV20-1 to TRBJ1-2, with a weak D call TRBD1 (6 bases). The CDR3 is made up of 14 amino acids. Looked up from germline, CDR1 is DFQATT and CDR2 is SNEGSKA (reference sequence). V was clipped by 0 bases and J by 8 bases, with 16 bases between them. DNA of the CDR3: TGCAGTGCTAGAGATCTGGGGGGCTCTGGCGGCTACACCTTC. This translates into CSARDLGGSGGYTF.

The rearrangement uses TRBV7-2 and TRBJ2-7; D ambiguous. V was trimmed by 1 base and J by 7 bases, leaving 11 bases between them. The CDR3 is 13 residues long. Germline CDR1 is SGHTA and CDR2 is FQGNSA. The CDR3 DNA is TGTGCCAGCAGCTTAGGGGTAACTGGTGAGCAGTACTTC. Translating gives CASSLGVTGEQYF.

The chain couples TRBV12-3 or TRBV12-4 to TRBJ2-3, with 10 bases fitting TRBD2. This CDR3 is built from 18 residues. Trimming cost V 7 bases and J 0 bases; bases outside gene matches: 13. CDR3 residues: CASIALAGAVTSTDTQYF. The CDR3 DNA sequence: TGTGCCAGCATCGCGCTAGCGGGGGCCGTAACTAGCACAGATACGCAGTATTTT.

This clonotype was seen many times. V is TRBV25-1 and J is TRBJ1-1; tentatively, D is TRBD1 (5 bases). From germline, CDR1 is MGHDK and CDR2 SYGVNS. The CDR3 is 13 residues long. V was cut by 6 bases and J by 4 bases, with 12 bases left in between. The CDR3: CASSRVGGTEAFF. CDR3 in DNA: TGTGCCAGCAGCCGTGTCGGGGGCACTGAAGCTTTCTTT.